This T cell receptor (beta chain) is drawn from a study of T cells in narcolepsy. Looking at the study overall: Enrolled donors included narcolepsy type 1 or type 2 patients and healthy controls.

The CDR3 has 16 amino acids. After removal of 7 bases from V and 1 base from J, the junction contained 10 bases not matched to a gene. Germline V gives CDR1 SGHTA, CDR2 FQGNSA. A note on this clone: The antigen is undetermined.

Findings and limits, study-wide: Healthy controls reportedly lacked the autoreactive clonotypes serially found in patients' blood. Autoreactive clone sequences were missing from some blood memory CD4+ repertoires. Autoreactive HCRT-specific and TRIB2-specific clonotypes were marked in same-patient CSF-versus-blood CD4+ comparisons.

The protocol was immunoSEQ multiplex PCR, while the TCRdb copy is restricted to in-frame clones and leaves out a portion. Of some 30,000 clones in the sample, approximately 80% were seen once. Sequencing was performed on memory (CD45RA-) CD4+ T cells from blood. The sequence was collected from a human donor in good health. The chain uses TRBV7-2 and TRBJ2-3, with 8 bases lining up with TRBD2. The CDR3 is CASTPPRAGGTDTQYF. In DNA, the CDR3 is TGTGCCAGCACCCCACCCCGAGCGGGGGGCACAGATACGCAGTATTTT.